What follows describes a single T cell receptor beta chain. Its specificity is unknown. Researchers took RNA transcripts and amplified the TCR beta CDR3 regions from them. The study used the HTBI primer set for a first-round RT-PCR of the TCR CDR3. TCRdb recomputed calls from the multiplex PCR reads with MiXCR, one row per CDR3 protein. The sample holds around 420,000 distinct CDR3 sequences, roughly 15% seen once. These patients, aged 18 to 65, had recently diagnosed hyperthyroidism lasting under 2 months. These data come from a study of T cells in Graves' hyperthyroidism and ophthalmopathy. Study-level results: The authors' 13 V-J model separated ophthalmopathy from stable hyperthyroidism. Most clonotypes expanded in thyroid above 0.001 were likewise present in blood.

This clonotype was obtained from a woman under 30 with Graves' hyperthyroidism. The sample comprised blood.

The CDR3 sequence: CSARGLAGVWQETQYF. In DNA form, the CDR3 reads TGCAGTGCTAGAGGGCTAGCGGGAGTATGGCAAGAGACCCAGTACTTC. This chain uses TRBV20-1 with TRBJ2-5, with 10 nucleotides matching TRBD2. Trimming took 1 base from V and 2 from J; bases not matched to a gene: 7. Germline V gene sequence: CDR1 DFQATT, CDR2 SNEGSKA (reference sequence). This CDR3 has 16 residues.